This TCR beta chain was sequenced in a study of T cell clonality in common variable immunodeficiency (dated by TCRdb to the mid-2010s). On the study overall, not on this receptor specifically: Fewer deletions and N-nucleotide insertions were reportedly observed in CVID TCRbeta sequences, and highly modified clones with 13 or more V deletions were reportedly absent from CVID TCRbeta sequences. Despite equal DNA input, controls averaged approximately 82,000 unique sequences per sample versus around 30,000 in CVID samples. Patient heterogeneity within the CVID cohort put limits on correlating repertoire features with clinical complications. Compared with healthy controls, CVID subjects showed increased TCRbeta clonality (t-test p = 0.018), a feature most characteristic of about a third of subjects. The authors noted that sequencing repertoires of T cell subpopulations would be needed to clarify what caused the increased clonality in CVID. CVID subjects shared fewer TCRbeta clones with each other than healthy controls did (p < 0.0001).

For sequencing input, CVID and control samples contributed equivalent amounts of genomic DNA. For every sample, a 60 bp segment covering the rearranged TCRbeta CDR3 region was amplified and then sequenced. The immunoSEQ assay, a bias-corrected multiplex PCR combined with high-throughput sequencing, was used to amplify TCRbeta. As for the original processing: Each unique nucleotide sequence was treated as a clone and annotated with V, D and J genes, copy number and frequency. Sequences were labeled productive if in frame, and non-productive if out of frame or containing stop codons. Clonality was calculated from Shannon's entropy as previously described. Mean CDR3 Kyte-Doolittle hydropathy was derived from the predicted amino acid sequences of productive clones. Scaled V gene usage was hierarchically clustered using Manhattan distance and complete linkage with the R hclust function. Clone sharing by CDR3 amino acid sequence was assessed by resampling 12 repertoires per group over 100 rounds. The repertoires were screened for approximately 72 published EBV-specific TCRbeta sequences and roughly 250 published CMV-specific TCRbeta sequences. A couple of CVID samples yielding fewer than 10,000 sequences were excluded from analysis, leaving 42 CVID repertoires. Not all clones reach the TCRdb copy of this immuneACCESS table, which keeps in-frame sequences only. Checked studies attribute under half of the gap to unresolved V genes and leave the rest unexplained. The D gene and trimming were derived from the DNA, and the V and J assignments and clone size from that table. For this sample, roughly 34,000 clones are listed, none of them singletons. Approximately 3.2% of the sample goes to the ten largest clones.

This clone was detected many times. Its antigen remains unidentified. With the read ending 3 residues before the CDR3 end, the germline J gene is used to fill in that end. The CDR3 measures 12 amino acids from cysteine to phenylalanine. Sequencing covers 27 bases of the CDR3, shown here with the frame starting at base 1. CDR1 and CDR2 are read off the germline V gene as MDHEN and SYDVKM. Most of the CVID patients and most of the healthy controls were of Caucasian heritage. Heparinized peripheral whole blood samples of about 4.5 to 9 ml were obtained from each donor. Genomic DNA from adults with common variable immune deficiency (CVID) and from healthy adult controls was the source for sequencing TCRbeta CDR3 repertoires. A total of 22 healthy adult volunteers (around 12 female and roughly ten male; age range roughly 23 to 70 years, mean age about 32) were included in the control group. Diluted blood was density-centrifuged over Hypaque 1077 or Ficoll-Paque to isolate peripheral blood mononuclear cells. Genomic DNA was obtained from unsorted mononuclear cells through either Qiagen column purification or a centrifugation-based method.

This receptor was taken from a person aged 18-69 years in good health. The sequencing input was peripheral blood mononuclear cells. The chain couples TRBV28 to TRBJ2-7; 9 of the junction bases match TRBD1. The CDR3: CPGQGSSYEQYF. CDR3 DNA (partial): TGTCCCGGACAGGGGAGTTCCTACGAG.